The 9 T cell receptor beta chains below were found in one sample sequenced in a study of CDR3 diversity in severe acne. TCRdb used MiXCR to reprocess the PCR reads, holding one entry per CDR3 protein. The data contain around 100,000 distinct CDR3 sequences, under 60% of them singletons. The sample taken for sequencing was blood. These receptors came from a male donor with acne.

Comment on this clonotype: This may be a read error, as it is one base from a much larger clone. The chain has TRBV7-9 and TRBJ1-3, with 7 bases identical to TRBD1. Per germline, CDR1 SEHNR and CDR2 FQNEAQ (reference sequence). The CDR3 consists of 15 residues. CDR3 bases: TGTGCCAGCAGCCCGGGACAGAGCTCTGGAGACACCATATATTTT. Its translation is CASSPGQSSGDTIYF.

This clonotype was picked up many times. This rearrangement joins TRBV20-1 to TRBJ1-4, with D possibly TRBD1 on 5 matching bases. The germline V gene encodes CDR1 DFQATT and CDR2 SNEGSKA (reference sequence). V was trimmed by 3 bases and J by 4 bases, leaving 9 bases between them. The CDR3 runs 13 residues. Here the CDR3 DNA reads TGCAGTGCTAGGAACAGGTATAATGAAAAACTGTTTTTT. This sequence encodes CSARNRYNEKLFF.

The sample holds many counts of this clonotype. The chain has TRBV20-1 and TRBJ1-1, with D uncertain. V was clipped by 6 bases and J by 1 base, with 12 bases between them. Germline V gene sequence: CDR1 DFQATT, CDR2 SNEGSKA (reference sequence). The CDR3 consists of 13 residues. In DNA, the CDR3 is TGCAGTGCCCCAGTGGGCAGGAACACTGAAGCTTTCTTT. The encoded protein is CSAPVGRNTEAFF.

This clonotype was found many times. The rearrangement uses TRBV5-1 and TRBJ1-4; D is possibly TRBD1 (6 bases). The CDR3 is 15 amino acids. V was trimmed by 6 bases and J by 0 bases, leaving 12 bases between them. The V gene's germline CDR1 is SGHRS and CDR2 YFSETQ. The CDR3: CASNPGDTTNEKLFF. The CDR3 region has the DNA TGCGCCAGCAACCCTGGGGACACAACTAATGAAAAACTGTTTTTT.

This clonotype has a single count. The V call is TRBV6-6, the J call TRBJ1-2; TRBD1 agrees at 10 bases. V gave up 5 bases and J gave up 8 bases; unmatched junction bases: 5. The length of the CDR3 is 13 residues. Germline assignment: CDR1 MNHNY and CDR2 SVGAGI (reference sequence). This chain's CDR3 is CASSPTGGFGYTF. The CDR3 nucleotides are TGTGCCAGCAGTCCGACAGGGGGCTTCGGCTACACCTTC.

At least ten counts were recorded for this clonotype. CDR3 protein: CASTKATGREQYF. The CDR3 DNA reads TGTGCCAGCACCAAGGCAACAGGGCGCGAGCAGTACTTC. The chain carries TRBV6-6 and TRBJ2-7, with a tentative D call TRBD1 (6 bases). This CDR3 comprises 13 residues. The germline gives CDR1 MNHNY, CDR2 SVGAGI (reference sequence). V was clipped by 7 bases and J by 6 bases, with 16 bases between them.

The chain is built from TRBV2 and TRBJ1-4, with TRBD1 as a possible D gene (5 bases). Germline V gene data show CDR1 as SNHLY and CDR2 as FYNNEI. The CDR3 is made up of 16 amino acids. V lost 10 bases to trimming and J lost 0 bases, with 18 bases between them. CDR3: CATNIDGQSTNEKLFF. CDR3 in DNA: TGTGCCACCAACATAGACGGACAATCAACTAATGAAAAACTGTTTTTT.

This chain's CDR3 is CASSPPLAGVGETQYF. Here the CDR3 DNA reads TGTGCCAGCAGCCCCCCCCTAGCGGGAGTTGGGGAGACCCAGTACTTC. This chain uses TRBV7-9 with TRBJ2-5; TRBD2 matches at 10 bases. Unmatched junction bases numbered 11, after V lost 5 bases and J lost 5 bases. The CDR3 is 16 amino acids. Germline CDR1 and CDR2: SEHNR and FQNEAQ (reference sequence).

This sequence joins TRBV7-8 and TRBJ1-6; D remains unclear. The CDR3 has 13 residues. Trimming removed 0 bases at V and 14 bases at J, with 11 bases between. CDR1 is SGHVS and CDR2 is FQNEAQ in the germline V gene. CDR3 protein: CASSLALAGSLHF. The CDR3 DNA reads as TGTGCCAGCAGCTTAGCACTAGCGGGATCCCTCCACTTT.